This T cell receptor beta chain was captured in a study of cytomegalovirus exposure and HLA in healthy donors. Study-level results: There were approximately 150 TCR beta chains listed as cytomegalovirus-associated.

Worth noting for this clone: Its specificity is unknown.

PCR employed 60 Vbeta and 13 Jbeta primers. The protocol was immunoSEQ multiplex PCR, while the TCRdb copy is restricted to in-frame clones and leaves out a portion. This sample has more than 50,000 clones, with 65% to 75% found just once. V was cut by 5 bases and J by 10 bases, with 18 bases left in between. The germline CDR1 and CDR2 sequences are SGHVS and FQNEAQ. The length of the CDR3 is 14 residues. Sequenced input: PBMCs. The sequence was collected from a man between 45 and 60 years old in good health and CMV-seropositive. The chain links TRBV7-8 to TRBJ2-1, with D possibly matching TRBD2 (6 bases). The chain's CDR3 is CASSESGQLQEQFF. The CDR3 nucleotides read TGTGCCAGCAGCGAAAGCGGGCAGCTCCAAGAGCAGTTCTTC.